Sequencing of this T cell receptor beta chain was carried out in a study of T cell responses to AZD1222 COVID-19 vaccine. Study-level results: Two AZD1222 doses significantly raised spike-specific TCR breadth and depth over controls.

In the case of this clone: Its specificity is unknown.

Profiled with immunoSEQ multiplex PCR; TCRdb holds only in-frame clones, not every one. The table has around 78,000 clones, 90% seen once. Germline trimming cut 3 bases from V and 2 bases from J; bases unmatched to any gene: 11. The V gene's germline CDR1 is SGHNT and CDR2 YYREEE (reference sequence). This CDR3 spans 18 amino acids. This material consisted of peripheral blood, taken on day 0 of AZD1222 vaccination. The receptor's source is an adult in good health. The chain combines TRBV5-4 with TRBJ2-5; TRBD2 aligns across 12 bases. The CDR3 coding sequence is TGTGCCAGCAGCTCGGGGTCGGGTGGGACTAGCGGGCAAGAGACCCAGTACTTC. This sequence encodes CASSSGSGGTSGQETQYF.